This T cell receptor beta chain was identified in a study of early T cells in non-severe SARS-CoV-2 infection (TCRdb year 2021). Describing the broader study: Bulk RNA from unsorted whole blood was used for TCR sequencing, so alpha and beta chains could not be paired.

The full study reports these points: VDJdb matching was skewed toward anti-spike CD8 responses, so virus-specific expansions were likely underestimated and private and CD4 specificities were missed.

Library preparation employed 5' RACE. The instrument was a NextSeq 500. Unique molecular identifiers were attached to individual cDNA molecules in the TCR library protocol so that sequencing error and PCR bias could be corrected. Sequencing covered both TCR alpha and beta chains, and within each sample the abundances of alpha and beta sequences were tightly co-correlated. Per the authors' processing: Decombinator V4 was used to annotate TCR sequences for V gene, J gene and CDR3. Expanded TCRs were defined as changing significantly between any two time points under a Poisson model with p below 0.0001. TCR abundances were normalised to the total number of TCRs sequenced per sample and were expressed as counts per million. MAIT TCRs were defined by TRAV1-2 paired with TRAJ12, TRAJ20 or TRAJ33, and iNKT TCRs by TRAV10 paired with TRAJ18. VDJdb, accessed 1 November 2021, was searched for CMV, EBV and SARS-CoV-2 annotated TCRs, excluding TCRs annotated for multiple antigens. The raw public reads went through TCRdb reprocessing: fastp at Q25, MiXCR clone calling, in-frame beta chains kept. Each CDR3 protein appears once, grouped with its most common genes and DNA. Here the V and J calls rest on TCRdb's processing, not on the authors' analysis. The sample table records over 25,000 distinct CDR3 sequences; less than 6.5% of these occur just once. Together, the top ten hold around 5.4% of the sample.

In this sample, this clonotype turned up a few times. Its target antigen remains unknown. No clone much larger than this one lies a single base away; base qualities are absent. Per the germline V gene (reference sequence), LNHDA is the CDR1 and SQIVND is the CDR2. Inclusive of the bounding cysteine and phenylalanine, the CDR3 is 15 residues long. CDR3 DNA only is kept here, 45 bases in frame from base 1. Trimming takes 3 bases from V and 2 bases from J, and the germline ends sit 12 bases apart. The study was a case-control design nested within a healthcare worker cohort in London, UK, with weekly nasopharyngeal swab PCR tests and blood sampling. Healthcare workers were recruited between 23 and 31 March 2020, during the week of the UK lockdown, and were followed weekly for up to about 15 weeks.

The chain links TRBV19 with TRBJ2-3; the D assignment is uncertain and may be TRBD1 or TRBD2, with 5 bases supporting each. The source material was whole blood. The TCR was taken from an adult who was a healthcare worker with PCR-confirmed SARS-CoV-2 infection or an uninfected control (not recorded which). The DNA sequence is as follows: TGTGCCAGTAGTATTCTTGGGACCAACACAGATACGCAGTATTTT. Translated, it gives CASSILGTNTDTQYF. Extended through the reference TRBV19 and TRBJ2-3 proteins, this CDR3 yields the full variable domain: DGGITQSPKYLFRKEGQNVTLSCEQNLNHDAMYWYRQDPGQGLRLIYYSQIVNDFQKGDIAEGYSVSREKKESFPLTVTSAQKNPTAFYLCASSILGTNTDTQYFGPGTRLTVL.